The T cell receptor beta chain under discussion was sequenced for a study of blood T cells in healthy people across ages (dated by TCRdb to between 2014 and 2016). About the study as a whole: In model experiments, template switching captured about one uniquely barcoded TCR beta cDNA molecule for every two T cells. Donors of different ages were randomly distributed across sequencing lanes to avoid experimental bias. The study measured age-related changes in TCR beta repertoire diversity using deep sequencing normalized with unique cDNA molecular identifiers. The donors were split into four age groups: young (average 16 years), middle-aged (39), aged (approximately 60) and long-lived (roughly 88). The study analyzed two additional independent replicas of 1 million unique cDNA reads from the same blood draw for two donors, one aged 18 to 30 and one aged 80 or older.

Including cysteine and phenylalanine, the CDR3 has 16 amino acids. Only CDR3 DNA remains: 48 bases, in frame from the first base. The CDR1 and CDR2 encoded by the germline V gene are SGHDT and YYEEEE. After removal of 1 base from V and 2 bases from J, the junction retains 6 bases not matched to a gene. On the study overall, not on this receptor specifically: Estimates of total diversity based on one million sequenced T cells were regarded as lower bounds and as underestimates. There was a strong correlation between observed TCR beta diversity and the percentage of naive T cells measured by flow cytometry. Observed TCR beta diversity per million T cells fell roughly linearly with age, and a significant reduction was already apparent by age about 38. Compared with the aged group, the long-lived group had more naive CD4+ T cells, fewer expanded clones and increased TCR diversity, suggesting age selection. Because donor CMV infection status was unknown, age-related changes in expanded clonotypes were potentially confounded. Since profiling was done on bulk unsorted PBMCs, naive and antigen-experienced compartments could not be conclusively compared.

Note on this clonotype: Its antigen specificity is not known. Within one base of it there is no much larger clone, and no base qualities were kept.

Donors were a few dozen systemically healthy Caucasian individuals from Russia aged roughly 6 to 95 years. Around 10 milliliters of peripheral blood were collected from each donor into EDTA-treated Vacutainer tubes. Ficoll-Paque density-gradient centrifugation was used to isolate PBMCs, with at least 6 million obtained per sample. Trizol reagent was used to extract total RNA from the PBMCs, yielding at least 6 micrograms per sample. For every donor, flow cytometry on a PBMC aliquot measured the percentage of naive CD45RAhigh/CD27high T cells. Libraries were built with 5' RACE. The data were produced on an Illumina HiSeq 2500. A second about 7 to 12 cycle PCR used a sample-barcoded 5' primer and a J-beta primer mix. A unique molecular identifier was introduced onto each TCR beta cDNA molecule by a template-switch 5' adaptor carrying 12 random nucleotides. Each sample yielded at least 3 million CDR3-containing paired-end reads. All of the RNA was converted into first-strand cDNA using the Mint cDNA synthesis kit, with a TRBC-specific oligonucleotide serving as the primer. Following uracil-DNA glycosylase treatment, a first 18-cycle PCR with universal primers M1SS and BC2_uni_R was performed on all cDNA. As for the authors' bioinformatics: Normalization of each sample was performed by random selection of 1 million high-quality reads, each carrying a distinct molecular identifier. Instead of being binned into consensus sequences, reads that shared molecular identifiers were thrown out. MiTCR, with a Q25 quality threshold and the strictest error-elimination algorithm, was used for CDR3 identification, clonotype clustering and error correction. A nonparametric unseen species model with Euler transformation was used to estimate a lower bound on total TCR beta diversity. The public reads were reprocessed in TCRdb via fastp at Q25 and MiXCR, keeping in-frame beta chains. Records with the same CDR3 protein are collapsed into one entry carrying the most frequent genes and DNA. The V and J calls and clone size are TCRdb's, not the authors'. The sample table records approximately 880,000 distinct CDR3 sequences; around 46% of these occur just once. The top ten clones comprise about an eighth of the sample.

This TCR came from a man aged 25 to 45 in good health. The sequencing sample was made of blood. The chain is made from TRBV5-6 and TRBJ2-4; 7 bases in between match TRBD2. The nucleotide sequence reads as follows: TGTGCCAGCAGCTTGTCCATGGGGGGGACCAAAAACATTCAGTACTTC. Its translation reads: CASSLSMGGTKNIQYF.